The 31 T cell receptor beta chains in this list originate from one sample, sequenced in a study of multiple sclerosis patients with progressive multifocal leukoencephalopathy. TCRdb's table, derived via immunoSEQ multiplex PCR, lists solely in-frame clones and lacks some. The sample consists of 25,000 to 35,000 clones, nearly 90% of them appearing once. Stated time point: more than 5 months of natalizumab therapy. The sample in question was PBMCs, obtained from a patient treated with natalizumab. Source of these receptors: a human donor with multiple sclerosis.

CDR3 sequence: CASSLDLGPAYEQYF. The CDR3 DNA reads as TGTGCCAGCAGCTTAGATCTGGGACCTGCCTACGAGCAGTACTTC. V and J are TRBV11-2 and TRBJ2-5; D is tentatively TRBD1 or TRBD2 (5 bases each). Gene TRBJ2-7 matches the end of the DNA better, so the J call may be wrong. Germline V gene lookup returns CDR1 SGHAT and CDR2 FQNNGV. The CDR3 extends over 15 amino acids.

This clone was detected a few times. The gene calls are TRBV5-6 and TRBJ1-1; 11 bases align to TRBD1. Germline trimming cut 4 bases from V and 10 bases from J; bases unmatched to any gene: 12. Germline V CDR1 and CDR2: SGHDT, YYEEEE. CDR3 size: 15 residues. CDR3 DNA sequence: TGTGCCAGCAGCGTAAGGGGACAGGGGGTCATGGGAGCTTTCTTT. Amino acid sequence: CASSVRGQGVMGAFF.

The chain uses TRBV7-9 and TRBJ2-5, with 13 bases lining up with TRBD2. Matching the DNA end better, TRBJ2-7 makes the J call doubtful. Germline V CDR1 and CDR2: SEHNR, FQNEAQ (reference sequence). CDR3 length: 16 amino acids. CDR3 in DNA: TGTGCCAGCAGCGACAGGACTAGCGGGAGCTCCTACGAGCAGTACTTC. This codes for CASSDRTSGSSYEQYF.

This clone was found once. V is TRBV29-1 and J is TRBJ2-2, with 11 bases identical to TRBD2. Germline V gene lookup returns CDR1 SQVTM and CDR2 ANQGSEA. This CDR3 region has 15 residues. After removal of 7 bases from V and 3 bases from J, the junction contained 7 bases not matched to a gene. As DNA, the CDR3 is TGCAGCGCCGGTAGCGGGAGGGCCGACACCGGGGAGCTGTTTTTT. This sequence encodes CSAGSGRADTGELFF.

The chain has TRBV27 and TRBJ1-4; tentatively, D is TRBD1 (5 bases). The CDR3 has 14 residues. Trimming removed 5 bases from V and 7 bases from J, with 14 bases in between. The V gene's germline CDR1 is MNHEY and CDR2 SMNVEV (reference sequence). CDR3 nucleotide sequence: TGTGCCAGCAGTACTGTTGGGACTGGTGAAAAACTGTTTTTT. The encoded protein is CASSTVGTGEKLFF.

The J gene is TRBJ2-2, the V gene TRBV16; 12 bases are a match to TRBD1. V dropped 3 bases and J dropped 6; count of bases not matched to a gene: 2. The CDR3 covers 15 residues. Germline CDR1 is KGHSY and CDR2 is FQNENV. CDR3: CASSHGTGGSGELFF. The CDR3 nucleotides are TGTGCCAGCAGCCATGGGACAGGGGGCTCCGGGGAGCTGTTTTTT.

DNA of the CDR3: TGCAGTGCCGCGCCGTGGACTGAAGCTTTCTTT. Residues: CSAAPWTEAFF. The rearrangement links TRBV20-1 to TRBJ1-1; D unclear. Trimming took 6 bases from V and 5 from J, leaving 10 bases between them. The CDR3 has 11 amino acids. Per germline, CDR1 DFQATT and CDR2 SNEGSKA (reference sequence).

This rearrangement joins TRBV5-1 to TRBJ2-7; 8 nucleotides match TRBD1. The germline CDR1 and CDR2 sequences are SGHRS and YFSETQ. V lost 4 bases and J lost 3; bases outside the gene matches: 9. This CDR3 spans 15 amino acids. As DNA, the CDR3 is TGCGCCAGCAGCCGCCTGACAGGGGTCTACTACGAGCAGTACTTC. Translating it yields CASSRLTGVYYEQYF.

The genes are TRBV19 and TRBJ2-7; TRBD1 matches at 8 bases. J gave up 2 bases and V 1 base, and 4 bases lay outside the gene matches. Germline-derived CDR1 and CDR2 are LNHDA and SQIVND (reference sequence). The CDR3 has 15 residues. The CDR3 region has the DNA TGTGCCAGTAGTATAGGGACAGGGCAAACCTACGAGCAGTACTTC. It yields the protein CASSIGTGQTYEQYF. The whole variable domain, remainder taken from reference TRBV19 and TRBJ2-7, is DGGITQSPKYLFRKEGQNVTLSCEQNLNHDAMYWYRQDPGQGLRLIYYSQIVNDFQKGDIAEGYSVSREKKESFPLTVTSAQKNPTAFYLCASSIGTGQTYEQYFGPGTRLTVT.

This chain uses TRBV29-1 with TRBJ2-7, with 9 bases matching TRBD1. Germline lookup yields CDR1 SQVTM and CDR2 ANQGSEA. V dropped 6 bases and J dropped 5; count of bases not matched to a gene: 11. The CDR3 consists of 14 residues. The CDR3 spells CSVLGQGVMDEQYF. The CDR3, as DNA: TGCAGCGTCCTGGGACAGGGCGTAATGGACGAGCAGTACTTC.

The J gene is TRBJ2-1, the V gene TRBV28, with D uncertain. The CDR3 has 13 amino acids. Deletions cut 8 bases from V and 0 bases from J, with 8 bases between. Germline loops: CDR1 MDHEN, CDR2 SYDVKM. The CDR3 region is CASLRSSYNEQFF. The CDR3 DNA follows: TGTGCCAGCTTAAGGAGCTCCTACAATGAGCAGTTCTTC.

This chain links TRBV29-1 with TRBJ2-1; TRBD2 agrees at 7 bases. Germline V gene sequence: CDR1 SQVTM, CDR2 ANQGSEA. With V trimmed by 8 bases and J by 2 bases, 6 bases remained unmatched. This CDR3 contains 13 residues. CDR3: CSLTSRTYNEQFF. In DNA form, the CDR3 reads TGCAGCTTGACTAGCAGAACCTACAATGAGCAGTTCTTC.

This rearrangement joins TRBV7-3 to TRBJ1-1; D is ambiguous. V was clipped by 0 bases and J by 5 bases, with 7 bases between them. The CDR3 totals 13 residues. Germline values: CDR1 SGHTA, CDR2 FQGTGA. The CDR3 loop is CASSLTGRTEAFF. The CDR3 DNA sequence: TGTGCCAGCAGCTTAACCGGGCGAACTGAAGCTTTCTTT.

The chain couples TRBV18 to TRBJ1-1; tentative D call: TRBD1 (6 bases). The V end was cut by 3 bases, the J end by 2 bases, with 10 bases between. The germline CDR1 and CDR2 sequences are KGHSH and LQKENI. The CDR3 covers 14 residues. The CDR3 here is CASSPLQGNTEAFF. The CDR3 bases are TGTGCCAGCTCACCTTTACAGGGTAACACTGAAGCTTTCTTT.

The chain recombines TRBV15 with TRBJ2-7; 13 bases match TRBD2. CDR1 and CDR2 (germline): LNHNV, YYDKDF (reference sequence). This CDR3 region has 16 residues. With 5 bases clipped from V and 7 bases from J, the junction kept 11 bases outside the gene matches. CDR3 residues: CATSGIGTSGKREQYF. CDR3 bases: TGTGCCACCAGCGGCATAGGGACTAGCGGGAAGAGGGAGCAGTACTTC.

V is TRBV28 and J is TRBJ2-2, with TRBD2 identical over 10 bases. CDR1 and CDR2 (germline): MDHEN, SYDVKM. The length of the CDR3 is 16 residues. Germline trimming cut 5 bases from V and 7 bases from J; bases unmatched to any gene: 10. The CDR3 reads CASSILAGAADGELFF. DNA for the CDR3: TGTGCCAGCAGTATCCTAGCGGGAGCCGCTGACGGGGAGCTGTTTTTT. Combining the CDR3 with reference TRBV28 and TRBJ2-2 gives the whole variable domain DVKVTQSSRYLVKRTGEKVFLECVQDMDHENMFWYRQDPGLGLRLIYFSYDVKMKEKGDIPEGYSVSREKKERFSLILESASTNQTSMYLCASSILAGAADGELFFGEGSRLTVL.

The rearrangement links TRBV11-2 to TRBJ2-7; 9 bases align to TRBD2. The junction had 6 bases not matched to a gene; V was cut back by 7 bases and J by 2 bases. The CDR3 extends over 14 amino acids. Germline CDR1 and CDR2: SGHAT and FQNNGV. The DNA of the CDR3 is TGTGCCAGCAAATCAGGGACTAGCCCCTACGAGCAGTACTTC. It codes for CASKSGTSPYEQYF.

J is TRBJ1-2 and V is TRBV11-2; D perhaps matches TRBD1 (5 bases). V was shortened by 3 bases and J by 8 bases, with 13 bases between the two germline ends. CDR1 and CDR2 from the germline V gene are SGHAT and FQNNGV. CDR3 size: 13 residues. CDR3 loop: CASSLSRAEGYTF. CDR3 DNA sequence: TGTGCCAGCAGCTTGAGCAGGGCGGAAGGCTACACCTTC.

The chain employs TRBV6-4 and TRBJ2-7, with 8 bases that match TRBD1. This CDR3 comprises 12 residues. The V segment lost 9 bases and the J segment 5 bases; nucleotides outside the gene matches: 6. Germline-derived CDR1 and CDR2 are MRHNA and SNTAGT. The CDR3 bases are TGTGCCAGAAGGACAGGGTCAAACGAGCAGTACTTC. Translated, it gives CARRTGSNEQYF.

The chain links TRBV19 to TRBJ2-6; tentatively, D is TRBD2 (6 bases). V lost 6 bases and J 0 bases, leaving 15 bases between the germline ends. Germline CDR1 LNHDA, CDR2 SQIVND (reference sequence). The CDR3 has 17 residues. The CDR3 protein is CASSRGGSNSGANVLTF. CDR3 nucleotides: TGTGCCAGTAGCCGCGGAGGGTCAAACTCTGGGGCCAACGTCCTGACTTTC. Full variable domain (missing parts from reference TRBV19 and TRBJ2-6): DGGITQSPKYLFRKEGQNVTLSCEQNLNHDAMYWYRQDPGQGLRLIYYSQIVNDFQKGDIAEGYSVSREKKESFPLTVTSAQKNPTAFYLCASSRGGSNSGANVLTFGAGSRLTVL.

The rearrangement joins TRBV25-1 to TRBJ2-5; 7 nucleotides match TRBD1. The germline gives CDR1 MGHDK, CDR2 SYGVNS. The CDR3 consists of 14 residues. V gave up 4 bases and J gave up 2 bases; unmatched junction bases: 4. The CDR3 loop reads CASSASTGQETQYF. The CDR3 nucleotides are TGTGCCAGCAGTGCGTCGACAGGGCAAGAGACCCAGTACTTC.

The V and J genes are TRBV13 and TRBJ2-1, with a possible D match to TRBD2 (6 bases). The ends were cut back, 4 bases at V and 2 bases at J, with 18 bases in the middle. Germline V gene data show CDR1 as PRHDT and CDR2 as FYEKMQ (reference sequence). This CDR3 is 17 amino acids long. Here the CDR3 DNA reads TGTGCCAGCAGCTCCCCTCAGGCGGGGTCTCCCTACAATGAGCAGTTCTTC. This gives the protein CASSSPQAGSPYNEQFF.

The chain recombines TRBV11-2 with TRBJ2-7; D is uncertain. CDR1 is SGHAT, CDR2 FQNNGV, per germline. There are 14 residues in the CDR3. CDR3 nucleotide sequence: TGTGCGCTTCCACAGCGTCGATCTACCTACGAGCAGTACTTC. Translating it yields CALPQRRSTYEQYF.

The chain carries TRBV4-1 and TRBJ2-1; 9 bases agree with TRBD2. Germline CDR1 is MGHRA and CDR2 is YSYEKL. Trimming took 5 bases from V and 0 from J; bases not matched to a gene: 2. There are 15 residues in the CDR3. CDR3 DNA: TGCGCCAGCAGCTATAGCGGGAGCTCCTACAATGAGCAGTTCTTC. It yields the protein CASSYSGSSYNEQFF.

The CDR3 coding sequence is TGTGCCAGCAGCTTTCTTTCAAGGGCGAACACTGAAGCTTTCTTT. This gives the protein CASSFLSRANTEAFF. The chain employs TRBV5-6 and TRBJ1-1; D is unresolved. Germline V gives CDR1 SGHDT, CDR2 YYEEEE. This CDR3 comprises 15 residues. V lost 2 bases, J lost 1 base, and 12 bases lay in between.

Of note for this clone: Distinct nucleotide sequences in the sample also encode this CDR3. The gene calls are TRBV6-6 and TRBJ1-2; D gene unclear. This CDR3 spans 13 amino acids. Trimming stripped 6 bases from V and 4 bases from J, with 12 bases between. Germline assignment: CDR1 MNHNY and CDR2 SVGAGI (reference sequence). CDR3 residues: CASRDSASYGYTF. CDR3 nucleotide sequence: TGTGCCAGCAGGGACTCCGCTTCCTATGGCTACACCTTC.

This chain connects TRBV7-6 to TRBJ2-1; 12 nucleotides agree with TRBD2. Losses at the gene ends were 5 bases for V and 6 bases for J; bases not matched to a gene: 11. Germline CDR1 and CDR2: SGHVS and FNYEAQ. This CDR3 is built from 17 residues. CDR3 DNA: TGTGCCAGCAGCACCCGGACTAGCGGGAATAGGGGCAATGAGCAGTTCTTC. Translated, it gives CASSTRTSGNRGNEQFF.

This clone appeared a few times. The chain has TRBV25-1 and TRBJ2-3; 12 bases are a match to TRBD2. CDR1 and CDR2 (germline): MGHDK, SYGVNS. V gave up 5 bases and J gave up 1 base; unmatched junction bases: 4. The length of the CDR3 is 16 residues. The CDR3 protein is CASSRLAGEGTDTQYF. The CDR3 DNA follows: TGTGCCAGCAGTAGACTAGCGGGGGAGGGCACAGATACGCAGTATTTT. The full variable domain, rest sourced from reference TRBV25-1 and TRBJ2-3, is EADIYQTPRYLVIGTGKKITLECSQTMGHDKMYWYQQDPGMELHLIHYSYGVNSTEKGDLSSESTVSRIRTEHFPLTLESARPSHTSQYLCASSRLAGEGTDTQYFGPGTRLTVL.

CDR3 in DNA: TGCGCCAGCAGCTCCGGACAGGTAACTACCTACGAGCAGTACTTC. The encoded protein is CASSSGQVTTYEQYF. The gene calls are TRBV5-1 and TRBJ2-7, with 7 nucleotides matching TRBD1. CDR1 and CDR2 (germline): SGHRS, YFSETQ. CDR3 length equals 15 residues. V trimming: 3 bases; J trimming: 2 bases; junction bases outside the gene matches: 8.

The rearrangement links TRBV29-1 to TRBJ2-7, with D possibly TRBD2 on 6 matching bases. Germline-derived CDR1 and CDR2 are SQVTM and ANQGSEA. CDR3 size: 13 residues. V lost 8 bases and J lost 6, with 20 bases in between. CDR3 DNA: TGCAGCTCCACTGGGGGATCCGGGGGCGAGCAGTACTTC. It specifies CSSTGGSGGEQYF.

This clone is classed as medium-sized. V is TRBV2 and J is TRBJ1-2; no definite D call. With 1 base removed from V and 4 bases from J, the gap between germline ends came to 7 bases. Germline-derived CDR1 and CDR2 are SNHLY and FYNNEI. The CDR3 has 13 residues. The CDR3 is CASSEDGGYGYTF. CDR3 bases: TGTGCCAGCAGTGAAGACGGAGGCTATGGCTACACCTTC.